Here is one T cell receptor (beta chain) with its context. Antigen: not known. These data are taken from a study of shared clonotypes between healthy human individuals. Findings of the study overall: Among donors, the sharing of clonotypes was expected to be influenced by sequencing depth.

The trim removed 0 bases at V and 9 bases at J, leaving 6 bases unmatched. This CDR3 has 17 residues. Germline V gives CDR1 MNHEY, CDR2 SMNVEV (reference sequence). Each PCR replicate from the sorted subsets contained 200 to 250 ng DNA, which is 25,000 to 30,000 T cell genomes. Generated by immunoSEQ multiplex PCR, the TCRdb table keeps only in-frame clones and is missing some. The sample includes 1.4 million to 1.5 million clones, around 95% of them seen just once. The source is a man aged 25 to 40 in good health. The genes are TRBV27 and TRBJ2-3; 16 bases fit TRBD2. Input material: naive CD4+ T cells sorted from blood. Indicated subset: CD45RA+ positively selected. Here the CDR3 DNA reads TGTGCCAGCAGTTTATCGGGGGGACTAGCGGGAGGGTGGACGCAGTATTTT. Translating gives CASSLSGGLAGGWTQYF.